The entry that follows covers one T cell receptor (beta chain) sequence. Its antigen is currently unknown. The protocol was immunoSEQ multiplex PCR, while the TCRdb copy is restricted to in-frame clones and leaves out a portion. The sample consists of about 7,700 clones, less than 95% of them appearing once. The data originate from a study of T cell clonotyping in hematopoietic cell transplantation. Study outcomes and limitations: At the given depth, recipient repertoires were over 95% de novo clonotypes. After transplant, recipient diversity fell while pathologically expanded clonotypes grew through day 180.

This CDR3 comprises 13 residues. CDR1 and CDR2 (germline): MRHNA, SNTAGT. V lost 5 bases and J lost 4; bases outside the gene matches: 3. This receptor was obtained from a male patient aged 55-69 years who had an allogeneic stem cell transplant from an unrelated donor, so T cells may come from the graft donor. Some clones in this sample may be carry-over from other donors' samples. Sequenced material: peripheral blood mononuclear cells, taken 30 days after allogeneic stem cell transplant. V and J are TRBV6-4 and TRBJ1-1; 8 bases match TRBD1. In DNA form, the CDR3 reads TGTGCCAGCAGTCCCGACAGGGGCACTGAAGCTTTCTTT. Its protein is CASSPDRGTEAFF.